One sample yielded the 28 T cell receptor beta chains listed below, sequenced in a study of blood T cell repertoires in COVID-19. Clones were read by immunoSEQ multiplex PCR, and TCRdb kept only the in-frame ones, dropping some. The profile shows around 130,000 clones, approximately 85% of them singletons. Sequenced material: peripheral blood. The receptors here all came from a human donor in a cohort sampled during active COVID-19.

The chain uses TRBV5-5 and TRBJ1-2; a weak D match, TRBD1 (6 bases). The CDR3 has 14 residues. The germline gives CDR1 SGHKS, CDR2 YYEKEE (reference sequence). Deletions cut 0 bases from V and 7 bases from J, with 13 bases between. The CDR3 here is CASSLEQGVFGYTF. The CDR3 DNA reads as TGTGCCAGCAGCTTGGAACAGGGAGTTTTTGGCTACACCTTC.

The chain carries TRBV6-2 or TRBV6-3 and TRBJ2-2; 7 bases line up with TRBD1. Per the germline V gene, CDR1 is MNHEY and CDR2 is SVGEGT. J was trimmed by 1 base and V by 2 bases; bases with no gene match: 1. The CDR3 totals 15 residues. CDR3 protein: CASSYGTVNTGELFF. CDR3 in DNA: TGTGCCAGCAGTTACGGGACAGTGAACACCGGGGAGCTGTTTTTT.

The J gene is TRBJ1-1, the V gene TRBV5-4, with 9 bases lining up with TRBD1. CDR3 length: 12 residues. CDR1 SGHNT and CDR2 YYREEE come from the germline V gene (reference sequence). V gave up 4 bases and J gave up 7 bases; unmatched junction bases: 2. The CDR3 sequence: CASSGGQGEAFF. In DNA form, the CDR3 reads TGTGCCAGCAGCGGGGGACAGGGTGAAGCTTTCTTT.

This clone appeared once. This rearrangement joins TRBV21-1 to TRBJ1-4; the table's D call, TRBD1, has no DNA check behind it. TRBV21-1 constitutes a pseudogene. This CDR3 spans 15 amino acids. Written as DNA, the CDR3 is TGTGCCAGCAGCAAAGTCGCAGGACATAATGAAAAACTGTTTTTT. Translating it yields CASSKVAGHNEKLFF.

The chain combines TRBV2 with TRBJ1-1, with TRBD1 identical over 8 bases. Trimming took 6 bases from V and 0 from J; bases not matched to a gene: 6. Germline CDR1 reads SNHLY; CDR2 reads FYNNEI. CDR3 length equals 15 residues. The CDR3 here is CASRIDRGMNTEAFF. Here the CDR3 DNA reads TGTGCCAGCAGGATAGACAGGGGAATGAACACTGAAGCTTTCTTT.

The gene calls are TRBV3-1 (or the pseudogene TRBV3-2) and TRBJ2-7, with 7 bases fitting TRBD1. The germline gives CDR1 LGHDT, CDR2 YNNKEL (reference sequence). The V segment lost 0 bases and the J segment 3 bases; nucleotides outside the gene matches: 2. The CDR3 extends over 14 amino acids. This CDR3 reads CASSQEGQSYEQYF. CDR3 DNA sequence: TGTGCCAGCAGCCAAGAGGGACAGAGCTACGAGCAGTACTTC.

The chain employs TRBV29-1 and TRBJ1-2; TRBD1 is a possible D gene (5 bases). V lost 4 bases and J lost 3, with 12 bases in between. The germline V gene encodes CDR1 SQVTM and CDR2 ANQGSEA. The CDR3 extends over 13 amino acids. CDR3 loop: CSVGRGTDYGYTF. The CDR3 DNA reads TGCAGCGTTGGGAGGGGAACGGACTATGGCTACACCTTC.

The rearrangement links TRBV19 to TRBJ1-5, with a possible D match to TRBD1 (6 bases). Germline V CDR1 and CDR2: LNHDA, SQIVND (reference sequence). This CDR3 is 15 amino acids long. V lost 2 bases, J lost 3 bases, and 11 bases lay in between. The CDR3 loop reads CASSILQGTNQPQHF. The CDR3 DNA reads TGTGCCAGTAGTATACTACAGGGCACCAATCAGCCCCAGCATTTT.

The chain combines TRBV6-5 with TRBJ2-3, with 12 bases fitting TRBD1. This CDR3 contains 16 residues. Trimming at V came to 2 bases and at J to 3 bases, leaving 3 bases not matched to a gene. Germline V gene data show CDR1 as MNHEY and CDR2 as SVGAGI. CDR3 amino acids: CASSYGTGGETDTQYF. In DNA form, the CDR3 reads TGTGCCAGCAGTTACGGGACAGGGGGCGAGACAGATACGCAGTATTTT.

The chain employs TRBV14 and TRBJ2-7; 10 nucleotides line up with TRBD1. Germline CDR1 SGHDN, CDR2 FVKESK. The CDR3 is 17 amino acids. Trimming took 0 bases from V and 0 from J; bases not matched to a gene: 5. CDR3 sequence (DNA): TGTGCCAGCAGCCAAGATCTGCGGACAGGGGGCTCCTACGAGCAGTACTTC. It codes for CASSQDLRTGGSYEQYF.

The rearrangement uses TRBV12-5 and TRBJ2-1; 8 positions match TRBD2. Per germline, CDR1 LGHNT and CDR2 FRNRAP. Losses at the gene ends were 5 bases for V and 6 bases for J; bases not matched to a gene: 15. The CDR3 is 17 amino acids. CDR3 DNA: TGTGCTAGTGGTCCTCCCCCCCGGGGGGGGCCCCCCAATGAGCAGTTCTTC. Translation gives CASGPPPRGGPPNEQFF.

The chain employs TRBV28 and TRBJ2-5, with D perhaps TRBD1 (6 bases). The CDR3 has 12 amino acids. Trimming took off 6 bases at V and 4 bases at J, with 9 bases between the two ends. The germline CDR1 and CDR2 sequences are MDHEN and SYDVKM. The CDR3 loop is CASRTGLETQYF. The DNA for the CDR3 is TGTGCCAGCAGAACAGGGTTAGAGACCCAGTACTTC.

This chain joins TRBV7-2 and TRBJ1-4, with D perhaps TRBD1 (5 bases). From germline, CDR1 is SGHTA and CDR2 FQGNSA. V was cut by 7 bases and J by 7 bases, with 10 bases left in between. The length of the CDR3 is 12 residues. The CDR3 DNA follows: TGTGCCAGCACCACCGGGGGTGAAAAACTGTTTTTT. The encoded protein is CASTTGGEKLFF.

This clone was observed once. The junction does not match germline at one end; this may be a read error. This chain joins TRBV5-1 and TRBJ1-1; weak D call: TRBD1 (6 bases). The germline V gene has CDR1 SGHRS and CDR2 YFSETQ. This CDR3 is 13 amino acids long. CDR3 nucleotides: TGCGCCAGCAGCTTGGCCGACCGGACAGACCGTACGTTT. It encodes CASSLADRTDRTF.

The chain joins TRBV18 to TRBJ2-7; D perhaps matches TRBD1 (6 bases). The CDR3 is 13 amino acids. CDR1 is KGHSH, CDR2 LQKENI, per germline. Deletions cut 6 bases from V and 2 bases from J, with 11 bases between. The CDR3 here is CASSPGQPYEQYF. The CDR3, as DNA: TGTGCCAGCTCTCCTGGACAGCCCTACGAGCAGTACTTC.

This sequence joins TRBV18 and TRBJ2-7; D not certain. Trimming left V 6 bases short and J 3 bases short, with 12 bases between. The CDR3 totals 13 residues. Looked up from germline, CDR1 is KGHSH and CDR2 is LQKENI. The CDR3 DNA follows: TGTGCCAGCTCCCTGAGTCGATACTACGAGCAGTACTTC. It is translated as CASSLSRYYEQYF.

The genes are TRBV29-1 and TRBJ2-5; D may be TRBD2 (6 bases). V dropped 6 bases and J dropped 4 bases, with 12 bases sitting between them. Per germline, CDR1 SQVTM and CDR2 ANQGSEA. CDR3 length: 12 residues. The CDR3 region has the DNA TGCAGCGTGTCTGCGGGGATAGAGACCCAGTACTTC. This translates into CSVSAGIETQYF.

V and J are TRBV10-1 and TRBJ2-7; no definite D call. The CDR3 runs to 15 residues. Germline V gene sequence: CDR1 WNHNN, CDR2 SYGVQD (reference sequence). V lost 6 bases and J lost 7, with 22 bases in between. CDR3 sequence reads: CASSPTVLFNGEQYF. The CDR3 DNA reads TGCGCCAGCAGCCCCACCGTCCTATTCAACGGGGAGCAGTACTTC.

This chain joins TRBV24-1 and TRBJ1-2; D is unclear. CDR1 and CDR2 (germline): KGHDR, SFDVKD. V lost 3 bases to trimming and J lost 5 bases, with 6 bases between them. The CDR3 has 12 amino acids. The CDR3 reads CATSDLDYGYTF. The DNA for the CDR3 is TGTGCCACCAGTGATCTAGATTATGGCTACACCTTC.

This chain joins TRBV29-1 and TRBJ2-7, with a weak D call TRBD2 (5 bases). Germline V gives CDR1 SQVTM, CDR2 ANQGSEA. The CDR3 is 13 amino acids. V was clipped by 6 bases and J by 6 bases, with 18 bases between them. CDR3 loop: CSVSGIQRAEQYF. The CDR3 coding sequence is TGCAGCGTCTCCGGGATCCAACGGGCCGAGCAGTACTTC.

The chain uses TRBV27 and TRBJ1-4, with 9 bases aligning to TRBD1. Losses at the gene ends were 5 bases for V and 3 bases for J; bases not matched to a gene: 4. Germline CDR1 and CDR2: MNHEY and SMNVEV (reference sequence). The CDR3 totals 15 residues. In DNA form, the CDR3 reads TGTGCCAGCAGTCTGGACAGGGGCCCTAATGAAAAACTGTTTTTT. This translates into CASSLDRGPNEKLFF. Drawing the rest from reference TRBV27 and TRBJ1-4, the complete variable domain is EAQVTQNPRYLITVTGKKLTVTCSQNMNHEYMSWYRQDPGLGLRQIYYSMNVEVTDKGDVPEGYKVSRKEKRNFPLILESPSPNQTSLYFCASSLDRGPNEKLFFGSGTQLSVL.

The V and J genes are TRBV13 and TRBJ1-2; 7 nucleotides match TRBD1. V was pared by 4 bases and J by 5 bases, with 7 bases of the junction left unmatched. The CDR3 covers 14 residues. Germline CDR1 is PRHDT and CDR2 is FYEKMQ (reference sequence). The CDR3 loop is CASSSDREWYGYTF. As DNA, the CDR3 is TGTGCCAGCAGCTCCGACAGGGAATGGTATGGCTACACCTTC. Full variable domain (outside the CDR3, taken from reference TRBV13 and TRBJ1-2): AAGVIQSPRHLIKEKRETATLKCYPIPRHDTVYWYQQGPGQDPQFLISFYEKMQSDKGSIPDRFSAQQFSDYHSELNMSSLELGDSALYFCASSSDREWYGYTFGSGTRLTVV.

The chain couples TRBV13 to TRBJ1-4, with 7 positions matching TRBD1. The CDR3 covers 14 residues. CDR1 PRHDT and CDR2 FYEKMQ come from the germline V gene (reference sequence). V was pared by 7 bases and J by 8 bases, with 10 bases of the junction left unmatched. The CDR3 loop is CASKGDREKEKLFF. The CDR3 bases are TGTGCCAGCAAGGGAGACAGGGAGAAAGAAAAACTGTTTTTT.

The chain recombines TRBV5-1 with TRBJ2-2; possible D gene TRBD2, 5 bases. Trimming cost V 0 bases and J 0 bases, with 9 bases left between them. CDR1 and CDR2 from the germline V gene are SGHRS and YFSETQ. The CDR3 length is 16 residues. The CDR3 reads CASSLVRGSNTGELFF. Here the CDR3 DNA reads TGCGCCAGCAGCTTGGTTCGCGGGTCGAACACCGGGGAGCTGTTTTTT.

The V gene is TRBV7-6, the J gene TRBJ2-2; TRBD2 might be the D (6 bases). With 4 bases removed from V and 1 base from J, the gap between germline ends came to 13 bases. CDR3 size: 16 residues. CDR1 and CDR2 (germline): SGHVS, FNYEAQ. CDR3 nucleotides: TGTGCCAGCAGCTCCCCAACAGCGGGGAACACCGGGGAGCTGTTTTTT. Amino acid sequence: CASSSPTAGNTGELFF.

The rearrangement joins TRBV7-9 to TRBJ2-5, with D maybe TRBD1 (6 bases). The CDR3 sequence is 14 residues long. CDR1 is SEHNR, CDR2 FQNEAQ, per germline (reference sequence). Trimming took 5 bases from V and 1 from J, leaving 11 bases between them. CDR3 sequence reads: CASSPTGIQETQYF. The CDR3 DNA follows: TGTGCCAGCAGCCCTACAGGGATCCAAGAGACCCAGTACTTC.

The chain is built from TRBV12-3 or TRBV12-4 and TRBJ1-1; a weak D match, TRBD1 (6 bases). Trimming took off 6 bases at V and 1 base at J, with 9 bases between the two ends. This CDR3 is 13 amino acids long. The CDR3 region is CASRTTGNTEAFF. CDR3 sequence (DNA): TGTGCCAGCAGAACGACAGGGAACACTGAAGCTTTCTTT.

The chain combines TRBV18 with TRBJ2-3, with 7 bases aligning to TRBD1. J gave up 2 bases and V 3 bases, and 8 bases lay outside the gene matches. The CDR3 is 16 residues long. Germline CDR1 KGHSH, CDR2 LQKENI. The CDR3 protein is CASSPFDRAITDTQYF. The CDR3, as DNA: TGTGCCAGCTCACCCTTCGACAGGGCCATCACAGATACGCAGTATTTT.